This TCR beta chain was recorded in a study of T cell clones after liver transplantation. V was clipped by 6 bases and J by 7 bases; unmatched bases: 11. The CDR3 consists of 15 residues. The germline V gene has CDR1 SNHLY and CDR2 FYNNEI. Sequencing used immunoSEQ multiplex PCR; TCRdb keeps in-frame clones, though not all of them. The sample holds roughly 67,000 clones, 80% to 95% seen once. The chain uses TRBV2 and TRBJ2-1, with 8 bases lining up with TRBD2. The sequence came from a human patient who received a liver transplant. Some T cells may possibly be graft donor cells. Here the sequenced sample was CD4+ T cells from blood, taken around 25 months after liver transplant. In nucleotides, the CDR3 is TGTGCCAGCAGCCTAGGGACTAGAGGTTGGAATGAGCAGTTCTTC. Encoded protein: CASSLGTRGWNEQFF.